The 9 T cell receptor beta chains presented below share a single source sample, sequenced in a study of control samples from healthy donors and cancer patients. Libraries were prepared by immunoSEQ multiplex PCR; TCRdb keeps only in-frame clonotypes and omits some of them. The sample gives more than 150,000 clones, about 90% of which show up once; approximately 0.7% is in the top ten. The sequenced sample consisted of blood. The receptors come from a young woman in good health.

This clone was recorded once. This chain connects TRBV7-9 to TRBJ1-5; D is unresolved. The V end lost 1 base, the J end lost 3 bases, and 1 base lay between the germline ends. Germline-derived CDR1 and CDR2 are SEHNR and FQNEAQ (reference sequence). This CDR3 contains 12 residues. The CDR3 DNA follows: TGTGCCAGCAGCTTAGACAATCAGCCCCAGCATTTT. This sequence encodes CASSLDNQPQHF.

CDR3 DNA sequence: TGTGCCAGCAGTTTAAGGCCCGGGGAGCTGTTTTTT. Translating it yields CASSLRPGELFF. The V call is TRBV28, the J call TRBJ2-2; D not certain. V lost 2 bases and J lost 6, with 4 bases in between. The CDR3 contains 12 residues. Germline CDR1 and CDR2: MDHEN and SYDVKM.

The gene calls are TRBV5-1 and TRBJ2-2; 7 bases fit TRBD1. Germline V gene sequence: CDR1 SGHRS, CDR2 YFSETQ. With V trimmed by 0 bases and J by 5 bases, 10 bases remained unmatched. CDR3 length: 17 residues. CDR3 protein: CASSLAKGATATGELFF. CDR3 bases: TGCGCCAGCAGCTTGGCCAAGGGGGCGACAGCAACCGGGGAGCTGTTTTTT.

This sequence joins TRBV18 and TRBJ2-3, with a possible D match to TRBD2 (6 bases). Trimming removed 5 bases from V and 2 bases from J, with 17 bases in between. The CDR3 length is 16 residues. From germline, CDR1 is KGHSH and CDR2 LQKENI. The CDR3 here is CASSALGGENTDTQYF. The CDR3 DNA reads as TGTGCCAGCTCAGCCCTTGGCGGGGAGAACACAGATACGCAGTATTTT. Drawing the rest from reference TRBV18 and TRBJ2-3, the complete variable domain is NAGVMQNPRHLVRRRGQEARLRCSPMKGHSHVYWYRQLPEEGLKFMVYLQKENIIDESGMPKERFSAEFPKEGPSILRIQQVVRGDSAAYFCASSALGGENTDTQYFGPGTRLTVL.

The gene calls are TRBV20-1 and TRBJ2-1; no reliable D call. The V and J ends lost 3 bases and 7 bases respectively, with 10 bases between them. CDR1 is DFQATT, CDR2 SNEGSKA, per germline (reference sequence). The CDR3 length is 12 residues. The CDR3 nucleotides are TGCAGTGCTAGTAGGGCTGGGAATGAGCAGTTCTTC. This gives the protein CSASRAGNEQFF.

The rearrangement uses TRBV4-1 and TRBJ2-5, with D tentatively TRBD2 (6 bases). Germline V gene data show CDR1 as MGHRA and CDR2 as YSYEKL. The CDR3 length is 14 residues. V lost 2 bases and J lost 4, with 11 bases in between. The CDR3 coding sequence is TGCGCCAGCAGCCAATCACTAGCTGGAGAGACCCAGTACTTC. Residues: CASSQSLAGETQYF.

The chain has TRBV6-4 and TRBJ1-1; TRBD1 matches at 7 bases. V dropped 3 bases and J dropped 8; count of bases not matched to a gene: 6. This CDR3 is 13 amino acids long. CDR1 and CDR2 (germline): MRHNA, SNTAGT. CDR3 region: CASSEPDRVEAFF. CDR3 nucleotide sequence: TGTGCCAGCAGTGAACCCGACAGGGTCGAAGCTTTCTTT.

The genes are TRBV5-4 and TRBJ2-1, with D hard to call. The germline V gene has CDR1 SGHNT and CDR2 YYREEE (reference sequence). Trimming removed 0 bases from V and 5 bases from J, with 12 bases in between. This CDR3 contains 15 residues. CDR3 sequence reads: CASSLEAAENNEQFF. In nucleotides, the CDR3 is TGTGCCAGCAGCTTGGAGGCAGCTGAAAACAATGAGCAGTTCTTC.

This clone was seen only a few times. Distinct nucleotide sequences in the sample also encode this CDR3. CDR3 nucleotide sequence: TGTGCCAGCAGGCGAGACAGTAACTATGGCTACACCTTC. Protein: CASRRDSNYGYTF. The chain links TRBV6-5 to TRBJ1-2; possibly TRBD1 for D (5 bases). V dropped 6 bases and J dropped 1 base, with 9 bases sitting between them. CDR1 is MNHEY, CDR2 SVGAGI, per germline. The CDR3 consists of 13 residues.